Following are 5 T cell receptor beta chains from one sample sequenced in a study of control samples from healthy donors and cancer patients. Only in-frame clones appear in the TCRdb table, and some are missing; sequencing was by immunoSEQ multiplex PCR. The data contain about 83,000 clones, roughly nine tenths of them singletons. Sequencing was performed on blood. Source of these receptors: a man aged 45 to 65 in good health.

The J gene is TRBJ2-7, the V gene TRBV6-5, with a possible D match to TRBD2 (6 bases). V lost 6 bases and J lost 7, with 19 bases in between. CDR1 MNHEY and CDR2 SVGAGI come from the germline V gene. This CDR3 is 14 amino acids long. CDR3 region: CASSPGTFWGEQYF. DNA of the CDR3: TGTGCCAGCAGCCCCGGGACTTTCTGGGGGGAGCAGTACTTC.

V usage is TRBV10-3 and J usage is TRBJ2-5; TRBD1 matches at 8 bases. The CDR3 spans 15 residues. With 6 bases clipped from V and 5 bases from J, the junction kept 11 bases outside the gene matches. Germline CDR1 reads ENHRY; CDR2 reads SYGVKD. The CDR3: CAIRAGTGASETQYF. In DNA, the CDR3 is TGTGCCATCAGAGCCGGGACAGGTGCTTCGGAGACCCAGTACTTC.

This chain uses TRBV6-5 with TRBJ1-6, with TRBD1 as a possible D gene (5 bases). V was shortened by 4 bases and J by 7 bases, with 8 bases between the two germline ends. In germline, CDR1 is MNHEY, CDR2 SVGAGI. This CDR3 is 13 amino acids long. In DNA, the CDR3 is TGTGCCAGCAGTTGGGGGGGGAATTCACCCCTCCACTTT. This translates into CASSWGGNSPLHF.

The chain uses TRBV2 and TRBJ1-5; weak D call: TRBD1 (5 bases). Germline values: CDR1 SNHLY, CDR2 FYNNEI. Trimming took off 9 bases at V and 4 bases at J, with 13 bases between the two ends. The CDR3 runs to 13 residues. The CDR3 loop reads CASGFTGNQPQHF. In DNA form, the CDR3 reads TGTGCCAGTGGATTCACAGGTAATCAGCCCCAGCATTTT.

In nucleotides, the CDR3 is TGTGCCAGTAGTATAAGAAGTAGAGAAAATCAGCCCCAGCATTTT. Protein: CASSIRSRENQPQHF. The V and J genes are TRBV19 and TRBJ1-5, with unresolved D. V was trimmed by 2 bases and J by 4 bases, leaving 12 bases between them. The germline CDR1 and CDR2 sequences are LNHDA and SQIVND (reference sequence). CDR3 length: 15 amino acids.